This T cell receptor beta chain was sequenced during a study of vaccination and CD4 T cells after COVID-19. In the study overall: Two Hispanic individuals were among six male and four female convalescent patients. Sampling occurred at day 14 and days 161 to 241 post-vaccination in a few convalescent patients. Study-level results: The cohort comprised relatively few convalescent patients, and no early post-infection timepoints were analyzed.

TCRdb recomputed calls from the PCR reads with MiXCR, one row per CDR3 protein. Altogether about 29,000 distinct CDR3 sequences are present, more than 40% being singletons, with the ten largest covering 5.8%. The time point was: late sampling 161 to 241 days after vaccination in a few convalescent patients. Concerning this clonotype itself: Its matching antigen is unknown.

Sequences were derived from CD4+ T cells from blood, sampled about 7 months after SARS-CoV-2 vaccination. This clonotype was obtained from a human donor who had recovered from COVID-19.

The CDR3 sequence: CASTQLGGWDTGELFF. In nucleotides, the CDR3 is TGTGCCAGCACCCAATTGGGGGGCTGGGACACCGGGGAGCTGTTTTTT. This chain uses TRBV27 with TRBJ2-2; the D gene could be TRBD1 or TRBD2 (6 bases each). This CDR3 contains 16 residues. With 7 bases removed from V and 3 bases from J, the gap between germline ends came to 18 bases. Germline-derived CDR1 and CDR2 are MNHEY and SMNVEV (reference sequence).